This TCR beta chain emerged from a study of response to subunit inactivated influenza vaccine. The CDR3 has 14 residues. Per the germline V gene, CDR1 is MDHEN and CDR2 is SYDVKM. The ends were cut back, 6 bases at V and 6 bases at J, with 15 bases in the middle. TCRdb itself ran the RT-PCR reads through MiXCR, one entry per CDR3 protein. The sample holds approximately 490,000 distinct CDR3 sequences, around 7.7% seen once. The source of this sequence is a man aged 45-69 years who received an inactivated influenza vaccine. The chain has TRBV28 and TRBJ1-5, with D unclear. This material consisted of PBMCs from blood, taken roughly 24 months after vaccination. Here the CDR3 reads CASSPGDSTQPQHF. The CDR3 region has the DNA TGTGCCAGCAGCCCCGGCGATTCCACTCAGCCCCAGCATTTT.